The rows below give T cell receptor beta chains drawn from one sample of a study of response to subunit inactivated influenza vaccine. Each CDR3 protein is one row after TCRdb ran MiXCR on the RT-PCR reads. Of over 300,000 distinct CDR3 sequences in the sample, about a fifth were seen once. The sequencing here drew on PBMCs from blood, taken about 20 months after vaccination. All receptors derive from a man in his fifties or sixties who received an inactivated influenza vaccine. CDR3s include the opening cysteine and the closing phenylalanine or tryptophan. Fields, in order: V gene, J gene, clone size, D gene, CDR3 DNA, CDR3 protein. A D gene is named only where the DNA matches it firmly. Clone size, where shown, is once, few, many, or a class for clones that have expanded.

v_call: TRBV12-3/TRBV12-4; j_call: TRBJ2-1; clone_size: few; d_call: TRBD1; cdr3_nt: TGTGCCAGCAGTGTCCTGACAGGGGGGCCCTACAATGAGCAGTTCTTC; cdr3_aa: CASSVLTGGPYNEQFF
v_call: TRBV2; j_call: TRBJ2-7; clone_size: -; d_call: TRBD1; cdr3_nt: TGTGCCAGCAGAACCGGGACAGGGACGGGCGAGCAGTACTTC; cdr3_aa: CASRTGTGTGEQYF
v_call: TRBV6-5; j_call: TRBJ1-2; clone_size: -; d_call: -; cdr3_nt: TGTGCCAGCAGTTACTCGGGTTTTCGGTTAGGCAGGCGGGATGATGGCTACACCTTC; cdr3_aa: CASSYSGFRLGRRDDGYTF
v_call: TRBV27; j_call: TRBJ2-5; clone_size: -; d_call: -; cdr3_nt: TGTGCCAGCAGTTTATTATGGGGAGAGACCCAGTACTTC; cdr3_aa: CASSLLWGETQYF
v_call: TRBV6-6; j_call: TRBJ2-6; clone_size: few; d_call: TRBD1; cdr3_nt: TGTGCCAGCAGTAAGACAGGGTTCAACGTCCTGACTTTC; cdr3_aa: CASSKTGFNVLTF
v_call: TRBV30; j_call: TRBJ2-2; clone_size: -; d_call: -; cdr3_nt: TGTGCCTGGAGTGGGAGGTTGGGGGCCGGCACCGGGGAGCTGTTTTTT; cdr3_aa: CAWSGRLGAGTGELFF
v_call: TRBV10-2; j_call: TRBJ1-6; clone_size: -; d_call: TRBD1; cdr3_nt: TGCGCCAGCAGTGAAGGCGACAGGGGAGGCTCACCCCTCCACTTT; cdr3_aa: CASSEGDRGGSPLHF
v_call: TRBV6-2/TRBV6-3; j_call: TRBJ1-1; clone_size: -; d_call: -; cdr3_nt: TGTGCCAGCACCGACATTATCAACACTGAAGCTTTCTTT; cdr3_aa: CASTDIINTEAFF
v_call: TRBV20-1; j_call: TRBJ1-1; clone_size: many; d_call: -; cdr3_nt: TGCAGTGCAGATCTCAGGGAAGTTGAGGCCACTGAAGCTTTCTTT; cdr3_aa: CSADLREVEATEAFF
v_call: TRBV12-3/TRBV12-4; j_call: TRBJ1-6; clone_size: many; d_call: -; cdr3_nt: TGTGCCAGCAGCTCCCCCGGGACCCTCCACTTT; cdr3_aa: CASSSPGTLHF
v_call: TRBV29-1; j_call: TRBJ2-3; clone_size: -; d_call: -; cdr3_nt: TGCAGCGTTGAAGATTATGCCCTCCCCACAGATACGCAGTATTTT; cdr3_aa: CSVEDYALPTDTQYF
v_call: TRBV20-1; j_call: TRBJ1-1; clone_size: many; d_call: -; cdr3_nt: TGCAGTGCGAGGTTTGGTTTTAACACTGAAGCTTTCTTT; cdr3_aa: CSARFGFNTEAFF
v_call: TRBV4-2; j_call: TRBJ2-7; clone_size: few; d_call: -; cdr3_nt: TGTGCCAGCAGCCAAGAATTAACAGGGCTAGACGAGCAGTACTTC; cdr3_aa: CASSQELTGLDEQYF
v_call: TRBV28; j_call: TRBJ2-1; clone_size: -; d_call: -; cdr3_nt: TGTGCCAGCAGTTCCCTCTGGGGGCTGAGCTCCTACAATGAGCAGTTCTTC; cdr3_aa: CASSSLWGLSSYNEQFF
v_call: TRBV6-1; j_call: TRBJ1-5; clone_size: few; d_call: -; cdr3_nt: TGTGCCAGCAGTGAAGGGTCGTGGGGGGGCTATGGCAATCAGCCCCAGCATTTT; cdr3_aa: CASSEGSWGGYGNQPQHF
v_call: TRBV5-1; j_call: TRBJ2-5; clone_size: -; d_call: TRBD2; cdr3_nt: TGCGCCAGCGGGGGGGACCAAGAGACCCAGTACTTC; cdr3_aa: CASGGDQETQYF
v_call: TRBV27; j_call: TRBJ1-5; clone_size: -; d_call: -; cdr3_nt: TGTGCCAGCAGTCGGGGGTTATTCAATCAGCCCCAGCATTTT; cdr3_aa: CASSRGLFNQPQHF
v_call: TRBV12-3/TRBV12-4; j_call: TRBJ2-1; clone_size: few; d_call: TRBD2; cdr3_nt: TGTGCCAGCAGTTTAGGGCTAGCGGAGTACAATGAGCAGTTCTTC; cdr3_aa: CASSLGLAEYNEQFF
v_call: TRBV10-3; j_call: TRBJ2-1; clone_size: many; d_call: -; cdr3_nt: TGTGCCATCAGTGAGTCTTGGGCAGCTAGCTCCTACAATGAGCAGTTCTTC; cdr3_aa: CAISESWAASSYNEQFF
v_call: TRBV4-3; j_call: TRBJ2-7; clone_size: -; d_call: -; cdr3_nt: TGCGCCAGCAGCCAATCTCACGTCCCAGGGTACGAGCAGTACTTC; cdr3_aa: CASSQSHVPGYEQYF
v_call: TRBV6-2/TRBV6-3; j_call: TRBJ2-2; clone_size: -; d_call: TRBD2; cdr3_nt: TGTGCCAGCAGCATCGGGGGGGCCAGGCGAACCGGGGAGCTGTTTTTT; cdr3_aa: CASSIGGARRTGELFF
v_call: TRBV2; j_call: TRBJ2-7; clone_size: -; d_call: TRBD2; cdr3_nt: TGTGCCAGCAGTGAAGCGCTTCGTTTATTTGGCGGGAGGGCCTCCTACGAGCAGTACTTC; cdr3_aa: CASSEALRLFGGRASYEQYF
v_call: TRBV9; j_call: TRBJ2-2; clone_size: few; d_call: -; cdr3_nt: TGTGCCAGCAGCAGAGAATGGTCACCGAACACCGGGGAGCTGTTTTTT; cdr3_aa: CASSREWSPNTGELFF
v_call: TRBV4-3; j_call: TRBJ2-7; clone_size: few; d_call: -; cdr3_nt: TGCGCCAGCAGCCAAGACGCGAAGCTCTCCTACGAGCAGTACTTC; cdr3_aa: CASSQDAKLSYEQYF
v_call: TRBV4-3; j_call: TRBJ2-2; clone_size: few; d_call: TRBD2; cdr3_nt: TGCGCCAGCAGCCGGGACGACCTAGAAGCGGGGTCCGGGGAGCTGTTTTTT; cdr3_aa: CASSRDDLEAGSGELFF
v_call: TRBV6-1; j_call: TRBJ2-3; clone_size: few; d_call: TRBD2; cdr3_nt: TGTGCCAGCAGTGGACTAGCGAGCACAGATACGCAGTATTTT; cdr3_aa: CASSGLASTDTQYF
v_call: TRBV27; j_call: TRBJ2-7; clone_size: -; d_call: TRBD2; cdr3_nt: TGTGCCAGCAGTGTACTAGCGGGCTCCTACGAGCAGTACTTC; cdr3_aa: CASSVLAGSYEQYF
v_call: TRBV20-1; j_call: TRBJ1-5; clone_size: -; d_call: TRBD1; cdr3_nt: TGCAGTGCTGGCCGGGACAGGGCTCAGCCCCAGCATTTT; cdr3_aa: CSAGRDRAQPQHF
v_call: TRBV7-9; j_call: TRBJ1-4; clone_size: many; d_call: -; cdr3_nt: TGTGCCAGCAGCTTAACTGAAGAAAAACTGTTTTTT; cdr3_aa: CASSLTEEKLFF
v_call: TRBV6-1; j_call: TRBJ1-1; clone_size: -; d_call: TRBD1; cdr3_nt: TGTGCCAGCAATACGGGACAGGGGGCTTCTGAAGCTTTCTTT; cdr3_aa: CASNTGQGASEAFF
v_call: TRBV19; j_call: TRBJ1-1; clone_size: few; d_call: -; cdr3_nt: TGTGCCAGTAGTACCCCAGGGGTTGGAAACACTGAAGCTTTCTTT; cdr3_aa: CASSTPGVGNTEAFF
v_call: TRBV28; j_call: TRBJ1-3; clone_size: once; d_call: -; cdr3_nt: TGTGCCAGCAGTGATACTGTCGGCAGAAACACCATATATTTT; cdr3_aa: CASSDTVGRNTIYF
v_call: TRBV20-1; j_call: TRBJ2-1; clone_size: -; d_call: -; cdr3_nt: TGCAGTGCTAGAGATGTGCGGCCCATCAGGGGCTACAATGAGCAGTTCTTC; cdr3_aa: CSARDVRPIRGYNEQFF
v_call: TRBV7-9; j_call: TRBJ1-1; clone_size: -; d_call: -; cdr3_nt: TGTGCCAGCAGCTTCGATACTAGAGGTTTTGGAGCTTTCTTT; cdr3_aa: CASSFDTRGFGAFF
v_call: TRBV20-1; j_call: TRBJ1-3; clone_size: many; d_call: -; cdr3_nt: TGCAGTGCCCCCGACAGGAGAGGGGCTGGAAACACCATATATTTT; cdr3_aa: CSAPDRRGAGNTIYF
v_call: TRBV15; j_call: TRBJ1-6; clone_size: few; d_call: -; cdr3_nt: TGTGCCACCAGCAGACAGCGAGCACTGGGTTCACCCCTCCACTTT; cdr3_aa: CATSRQRALGSPLHF
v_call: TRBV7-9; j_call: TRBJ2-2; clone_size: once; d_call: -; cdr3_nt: TGTGCCAGCAGCGGGCCCGAGATTACCTGGGAGCTGTTTTTT; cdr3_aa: CASSGPEITWELFF
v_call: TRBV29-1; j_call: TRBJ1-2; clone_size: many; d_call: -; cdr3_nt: TGCAGCGTTGATGAGGGCGGCTACACCTTC; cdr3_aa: CSVDEGGYTF
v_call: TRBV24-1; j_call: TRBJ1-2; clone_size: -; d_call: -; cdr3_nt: TGTGCCACCAGTGACCTTAACTATGGCTACACCTTC; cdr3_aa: CATSDLNYGYTF
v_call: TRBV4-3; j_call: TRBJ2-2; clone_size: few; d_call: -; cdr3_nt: TGCGCCAGCAGCCAAGTCGGGCAGAGTTTGACCGGGGAGCTGTTTTTT; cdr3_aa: CASSQVGQSLTGELFF
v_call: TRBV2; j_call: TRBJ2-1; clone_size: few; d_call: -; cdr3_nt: TGTGCCAGCAGCCATGGAGGGGGTACCACAAATGAGCAGTTCTTC; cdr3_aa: CASSHGGGTTNEQFF
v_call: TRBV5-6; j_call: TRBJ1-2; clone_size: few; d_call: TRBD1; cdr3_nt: TGTGCCAGCAGCCCCCCAAACAGGGGGCTCGGAGGCTACACCTTC; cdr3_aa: CASSPPNRGLGGYTF
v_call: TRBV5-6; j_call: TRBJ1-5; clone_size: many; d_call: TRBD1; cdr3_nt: TGTGCCAGCAGCGACAGGGTTGGCCAGCCCCAGCATTTT; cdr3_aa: CASSDRVGQPQHF
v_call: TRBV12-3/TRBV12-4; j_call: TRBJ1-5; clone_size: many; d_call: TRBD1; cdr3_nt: TGTGCCAGCAGCCAATTGCCACTGGGACAGAGATCGAGCAATCAGCCCCAGCATTTT; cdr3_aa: CASSQLPLGQRSSNQPQHF
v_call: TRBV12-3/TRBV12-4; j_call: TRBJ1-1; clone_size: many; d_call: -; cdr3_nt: TGTGCCAGCAGCTTTACAGGAAAAACCGAAGCTTTCTTT; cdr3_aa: CASSFTGKTEAFF
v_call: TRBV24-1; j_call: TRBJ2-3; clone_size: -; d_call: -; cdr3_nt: TGTGCCACCAGTGACCCGGGCCTCGGGGATACGCAGTATTTT; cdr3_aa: CATSDPGLGDTQYF
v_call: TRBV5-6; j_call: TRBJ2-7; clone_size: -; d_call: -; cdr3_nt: TGTGCCAGCAGCCAAGGAGGACACCCCTACGAGCAGTACTTC; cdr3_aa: CASSQGGHPYEQYF
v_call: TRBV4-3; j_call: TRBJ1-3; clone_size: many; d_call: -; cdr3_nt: TGCGCCAGCAGCCAAGAGCACTCTGGAAACACCATATATTTT; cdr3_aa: CASSQEHSGNTIYF
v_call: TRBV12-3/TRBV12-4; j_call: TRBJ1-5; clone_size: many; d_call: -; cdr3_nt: TGTGCCAGCAGTTTACGACAGCGTAGCAATCAGCCCCAGCATTTT; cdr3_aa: CASSLRQRSNQPQHF
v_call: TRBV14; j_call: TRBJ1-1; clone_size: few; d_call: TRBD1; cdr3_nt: TGTGCCAGCAGCCAACGCGGCAGGGGGCCGAACACTGAAGCTTTCTTT; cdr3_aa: CASSQRGRGPNTEAFF
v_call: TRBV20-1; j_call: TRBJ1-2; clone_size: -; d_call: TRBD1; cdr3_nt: TGCAGTACAGCCCCAAGTTGGGACAGGGTCAACTATGGCTACACCTTC; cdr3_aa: CSTAPSWDRVNYGYTF
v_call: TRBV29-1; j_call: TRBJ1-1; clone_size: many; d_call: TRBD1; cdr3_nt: TGCAGCGTAGCAGGGGGGGAAAACACTGAAGCTTTCTTT; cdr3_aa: CSVAGGENTEAFF
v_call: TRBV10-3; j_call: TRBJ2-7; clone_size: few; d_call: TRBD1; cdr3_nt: TGTGCCACGGGACAGGGGGCAAACGAGCAGTACTTC; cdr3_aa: CATGQGANEQYF
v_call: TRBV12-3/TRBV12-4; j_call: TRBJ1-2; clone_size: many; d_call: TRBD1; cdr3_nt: TGTGCCACCCGCGGGACAGACTATGGCTACACCTTC; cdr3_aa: CATRGTDYGYTF
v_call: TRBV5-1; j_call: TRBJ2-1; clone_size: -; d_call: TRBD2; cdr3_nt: TGCGCCAGCCAGTTAGGCGGGGGGACTCACTACTCCTACAATGAGCAGTTCTTC; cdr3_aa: CASQLGGGTHYSYNEQFF
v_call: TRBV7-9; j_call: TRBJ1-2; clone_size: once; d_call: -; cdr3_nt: TGTGCCAGCAGCCTTAACAGGGCCGACTATGGCTACCCCTTC; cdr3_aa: CASSLNRADYGYPF
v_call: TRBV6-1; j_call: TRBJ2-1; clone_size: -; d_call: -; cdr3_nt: TGTGCCAGCAGTGAAGCACGGCAGGTTATTTTCGATGAGCAGTTCTTC; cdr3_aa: CASSEARQVIFDEQFF
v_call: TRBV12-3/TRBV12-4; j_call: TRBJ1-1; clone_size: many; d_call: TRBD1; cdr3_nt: TGTGCCAGCATAACGGACAGGGTCTCTCTCTTT; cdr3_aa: CASITDRVSLF
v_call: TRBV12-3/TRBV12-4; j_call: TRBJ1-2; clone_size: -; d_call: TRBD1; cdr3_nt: TGTGCCAGCAGCCTTAGCGGACAGGGCGTCTATGGCTACACCTTC; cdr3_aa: CASSLSGQGVYGYTF